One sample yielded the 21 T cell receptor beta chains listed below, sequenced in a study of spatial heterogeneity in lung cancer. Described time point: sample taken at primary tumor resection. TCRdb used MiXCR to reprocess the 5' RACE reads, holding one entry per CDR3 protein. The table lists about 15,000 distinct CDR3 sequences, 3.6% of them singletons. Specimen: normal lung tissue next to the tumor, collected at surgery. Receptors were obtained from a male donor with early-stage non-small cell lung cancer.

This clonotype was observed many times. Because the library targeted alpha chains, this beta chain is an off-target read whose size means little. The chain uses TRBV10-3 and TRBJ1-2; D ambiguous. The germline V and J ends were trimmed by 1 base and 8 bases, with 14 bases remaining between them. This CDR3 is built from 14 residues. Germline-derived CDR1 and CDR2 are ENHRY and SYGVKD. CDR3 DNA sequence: TGTGCCATCAGTGAGTTAGATGGGCAGTTCGGCTACACCTTC. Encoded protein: CAISELDGQFGYTF.

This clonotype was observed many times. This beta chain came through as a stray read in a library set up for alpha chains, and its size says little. CDR3 amino acids: CASSQGGLAGELFF. The CDR3 coding sequence is TGTGCCAGCAGCCAAGGAGGCCTAGCCGGGGAGCTGTTTTTT. The chain recombines TRBV7-8 with TRBJ2-2; weak D call: TRBD2 (5 bases). Germline-derived CDR1 and CDR2 are SGHVS and FQNEAQ. The V gene lost 5 bases and the J gene lost 6 bases, with 13 bases spanning the gap. The CDR3 is 14 amino acids.

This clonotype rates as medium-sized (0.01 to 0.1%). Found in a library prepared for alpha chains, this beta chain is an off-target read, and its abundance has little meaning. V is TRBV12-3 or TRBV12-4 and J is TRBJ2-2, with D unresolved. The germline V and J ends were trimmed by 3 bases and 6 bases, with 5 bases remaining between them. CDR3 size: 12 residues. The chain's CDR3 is CASSFISGELFF. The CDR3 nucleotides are TGTGCCAGCAGTTTTATTTCCGGGGAGCTGTTTTTT.

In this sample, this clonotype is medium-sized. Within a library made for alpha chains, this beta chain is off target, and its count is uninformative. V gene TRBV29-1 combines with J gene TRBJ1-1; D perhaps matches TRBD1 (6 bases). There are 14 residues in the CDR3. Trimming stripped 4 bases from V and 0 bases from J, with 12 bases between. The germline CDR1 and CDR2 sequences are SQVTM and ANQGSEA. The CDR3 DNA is TGCAGCGTTGCCAGGGGCAACATGAACACTGAAGCTTTCTTT. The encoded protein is CSVARGNMNTEAFF.

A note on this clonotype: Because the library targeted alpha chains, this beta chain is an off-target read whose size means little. The DNA of the CDR3 is TGTGCCTGGAGTCTGAGTCAGCTCAATCAGCCCCAGCATTTT. This encodes CAWSLSQLNQPQHF. This sequence joins TRBV30 and TRBJ1-5; D is undetermined. Germline V gene data show CDR1 as GTSNPN and CDR2 as SVGIG (reference sequence). The length of the CDR3 is 14 residues. V was shortened by 2 bases and J by 3 bases, with 11 bases between the two germline ends. Full variable domain (remainder filled in from reference TRBV30 and TRBJ1-5): SQTIHQWPATLVQPVGSPLSLECTVEGTSNPNLYWYRQAAGRGLQLLFYSVGIGQISSEVPQNLSASRPQDRQFILSSKKLLLSDSGFYLCAWSLSQLNQPQHFGDGTRLSIL.

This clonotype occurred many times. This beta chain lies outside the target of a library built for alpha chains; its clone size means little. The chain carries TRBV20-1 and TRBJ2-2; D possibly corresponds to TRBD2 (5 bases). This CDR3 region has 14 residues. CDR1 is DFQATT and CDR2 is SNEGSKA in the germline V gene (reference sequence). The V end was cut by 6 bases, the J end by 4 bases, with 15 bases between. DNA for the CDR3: TGCAGTGCCCGTCTCCTAGCTGGCACCGGGGAGCTGTTTTTT. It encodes CSARLLAGTGELFF.

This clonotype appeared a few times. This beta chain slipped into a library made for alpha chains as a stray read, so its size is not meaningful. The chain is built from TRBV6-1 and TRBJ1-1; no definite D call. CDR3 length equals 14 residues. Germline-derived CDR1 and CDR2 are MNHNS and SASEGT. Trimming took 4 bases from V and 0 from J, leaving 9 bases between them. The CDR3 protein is CASSVPVMNTEAFF. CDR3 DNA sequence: TGTGCCAGCAGTGTCCCAGTCATGAACACTGAAGCTTTCTTT.

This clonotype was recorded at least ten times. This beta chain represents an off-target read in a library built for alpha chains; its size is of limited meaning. The CDR3 loop reads CASALGLLTDTQYF. The DNA for the CDR3 is TGTGCCAGCGCCCTAGGCCTGCTCACAGATACGCAGTATTTT. The chain recombines TRBV6-1 with TRBJ2-3, with D uncertain. From germline, CDR1 is MNHNS and CDR2 SASEGT. The V end was cut by 8 bases, the J end by 2 bases, with 14 bases between. The CDR3 contains 14 residues.

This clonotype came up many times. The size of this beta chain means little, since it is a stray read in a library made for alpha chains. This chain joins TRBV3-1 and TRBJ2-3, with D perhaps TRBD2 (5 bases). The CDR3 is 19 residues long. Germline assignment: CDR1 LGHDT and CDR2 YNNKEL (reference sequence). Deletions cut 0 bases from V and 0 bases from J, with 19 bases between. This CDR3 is CASSQDIRLRGRSTDTQYF. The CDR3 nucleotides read TGTGCCAGCAGCCAAGATATCCGCCTAAGAGGGAGAAGCACAGATACGCAGTATTTT.

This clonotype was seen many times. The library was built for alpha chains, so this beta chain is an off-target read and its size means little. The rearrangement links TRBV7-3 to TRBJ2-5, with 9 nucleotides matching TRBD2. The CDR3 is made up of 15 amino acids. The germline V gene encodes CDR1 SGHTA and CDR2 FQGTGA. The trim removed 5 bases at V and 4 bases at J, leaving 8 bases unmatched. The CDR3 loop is CASSPGLADRETQYF. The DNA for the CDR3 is TGTGCCAGCAGCCCGGGACTAGCTGATCGAGAGACCCAGTACTTC.

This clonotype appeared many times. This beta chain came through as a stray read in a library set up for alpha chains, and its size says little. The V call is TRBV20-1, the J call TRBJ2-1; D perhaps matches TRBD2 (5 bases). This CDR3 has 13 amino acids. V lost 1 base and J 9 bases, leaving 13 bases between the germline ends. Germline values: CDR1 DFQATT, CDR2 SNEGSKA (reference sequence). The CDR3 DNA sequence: TGCAGTGCTAGAGTAGTATTCGGGGTTGAGCAGTTCTTC. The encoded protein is CSARVVFGVEQFF.

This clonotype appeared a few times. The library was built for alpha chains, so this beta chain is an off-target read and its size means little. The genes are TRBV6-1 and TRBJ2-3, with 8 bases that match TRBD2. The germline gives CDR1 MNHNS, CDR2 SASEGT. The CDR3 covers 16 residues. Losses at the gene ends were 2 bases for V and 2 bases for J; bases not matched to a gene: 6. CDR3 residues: CASSELAGLVTDTQYF. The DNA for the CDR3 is TGTGCCAGCAGTGAATTAGCGGGACTAGTCACAGATACGCAGTATTTT.

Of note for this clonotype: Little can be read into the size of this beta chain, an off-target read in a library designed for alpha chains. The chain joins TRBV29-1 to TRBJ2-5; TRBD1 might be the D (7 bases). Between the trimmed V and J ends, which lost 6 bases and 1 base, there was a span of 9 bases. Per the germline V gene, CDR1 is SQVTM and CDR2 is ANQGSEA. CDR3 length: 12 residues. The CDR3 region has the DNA TGCAGCGTCAGGGGGGTCCAAGAGACCCAGTACTTC. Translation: CSVRGVQETQYF. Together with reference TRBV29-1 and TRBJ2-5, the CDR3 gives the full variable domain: SAVISQKPSRDICQRGTSLTIQCQVDSQVTMMFWYRQQPGQSLTLIATANQGSEATYESGFVIDKFPISRPNLTFSTLTVSNMSPEDSSIYLCSVRGVQETQYFGPGTRLLVL.

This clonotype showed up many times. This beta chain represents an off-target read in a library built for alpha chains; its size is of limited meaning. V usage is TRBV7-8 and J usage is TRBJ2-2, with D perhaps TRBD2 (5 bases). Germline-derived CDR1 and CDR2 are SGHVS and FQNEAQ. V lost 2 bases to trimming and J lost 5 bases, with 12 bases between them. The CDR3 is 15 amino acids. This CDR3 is CASSLTRVGTGELFF. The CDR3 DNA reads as TGTGCCAGCAGCTTAACTAGGGTGGGGACCGGGGAGCTGTTTTTT.

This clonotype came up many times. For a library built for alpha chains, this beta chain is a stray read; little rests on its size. This CDR3 is CASSGTSYEQYF. In nucleotides, the CDR3 is TGCGCCAGCAGCGGCACCTCCTACGAGCAGTACTTC. This rearrangement joins TRBV5-1 to TRBJ2-7, with unresolved D. This CDR3 region has 12 residues. V was trimmed by 4 bases and J by 0 bases, leaving 5 bases between them. From germline, CDR1 is SGHRS and CDR2 YFSETQ.

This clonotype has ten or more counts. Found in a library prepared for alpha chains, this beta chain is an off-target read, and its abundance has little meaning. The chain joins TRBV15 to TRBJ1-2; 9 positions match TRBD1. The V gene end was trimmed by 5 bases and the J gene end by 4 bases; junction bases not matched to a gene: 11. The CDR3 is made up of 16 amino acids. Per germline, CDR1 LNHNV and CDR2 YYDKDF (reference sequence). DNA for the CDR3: TGTGCCACCAGCCCCCCGTCGGGACAGGGCGCCTATGGCTACACCTTC. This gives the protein CATSPPSGQGAYGYTF.

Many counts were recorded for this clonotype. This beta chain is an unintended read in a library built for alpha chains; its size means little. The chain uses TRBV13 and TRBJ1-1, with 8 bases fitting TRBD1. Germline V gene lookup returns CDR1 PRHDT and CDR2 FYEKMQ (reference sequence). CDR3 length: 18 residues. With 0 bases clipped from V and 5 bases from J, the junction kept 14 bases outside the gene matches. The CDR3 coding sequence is TGTGCCAGCAGCTTAGGCCGGTCAGGGGGCGCTTGGGTGACTGAAGCTTTCTTT. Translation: CASSLGRSGGAWVTEAFF.

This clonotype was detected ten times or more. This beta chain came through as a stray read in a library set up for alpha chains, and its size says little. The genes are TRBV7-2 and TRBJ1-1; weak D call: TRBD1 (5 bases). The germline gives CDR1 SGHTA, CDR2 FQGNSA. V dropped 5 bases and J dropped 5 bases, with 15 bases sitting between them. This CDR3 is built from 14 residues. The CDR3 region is CASSPWSRGTEAFF. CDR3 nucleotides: TGTGCCAGCAGCCCCTGGTCGAGGGGAACTGAAGCTTTCTTT.

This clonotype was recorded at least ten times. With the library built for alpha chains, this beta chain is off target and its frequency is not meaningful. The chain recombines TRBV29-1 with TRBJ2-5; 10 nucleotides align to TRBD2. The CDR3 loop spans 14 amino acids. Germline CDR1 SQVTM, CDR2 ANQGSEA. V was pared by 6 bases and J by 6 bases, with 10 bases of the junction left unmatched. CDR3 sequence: CSVARLAGDQTQYF. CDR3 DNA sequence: TGCAGCGTGGCCCGGCTAGCGGGGGACCAGACCCAGTACTTC.

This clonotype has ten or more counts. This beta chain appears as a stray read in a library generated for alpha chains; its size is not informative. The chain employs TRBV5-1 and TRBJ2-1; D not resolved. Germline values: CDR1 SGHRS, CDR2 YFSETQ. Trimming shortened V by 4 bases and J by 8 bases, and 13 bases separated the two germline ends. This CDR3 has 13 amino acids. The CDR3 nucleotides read TGCGCCAGCAGCCTATACCCGACGGATGAGCAGTTCTTC. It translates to CASSLYPTDEQFF.

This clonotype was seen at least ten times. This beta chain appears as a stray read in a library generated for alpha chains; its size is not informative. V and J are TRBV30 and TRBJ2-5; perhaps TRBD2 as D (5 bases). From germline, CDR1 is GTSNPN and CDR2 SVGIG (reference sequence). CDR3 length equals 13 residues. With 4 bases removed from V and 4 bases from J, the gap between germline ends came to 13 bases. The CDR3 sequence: CAWNKHEGETQYF. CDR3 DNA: TGTGCCTGGAATAAACACGAGGGAGAGACCCAGTACTTC.